The T cell receptor beta chain under discussion was sequenced for a study of T cells in tuberculosis. The wider study: The T cells targeted glucose monomycolate, a mycobacterial lipid, via CD1B. The study, taken as a whole, reports: Selection depended on which cryopreserved specimens were available. Shorter CDR3-alpha in active tuberculosis partly drove smaller distances. Active tuberculosis alpha repertoires lay closer to GMM-specific TCRs than controls'.

TCRdb's table, derived via immunoSEQ multiplex PCR, lists solely in-frame clones and lacks some. The sample has about 36,000 clones; more than 85% are singletons. About this clone itself: Its target is not known.

With 6 bases removed from V and 3 bases from J, the gap between germline ends came to 14 bases. This CDR3 is 14 amino acids long. The germline V gene encodes CDR1 MNHNY and CDR2 SVGAGI (reference sequence). The material sequenced was PBMCs. This sequence originates from a donor aged 10 to 29 with latent tuberculosis or without tuberculosis infection. The chain employs TRBV6-6 and TRBJ1-1; possible D gene TRBD1, 5 bases. The CDR3 protein is CASSRVAGDTEAFF. The CDR3 DNA is TGTGCCAGCAGCAGGGTGGCTGGGGACACTGAAGCTTTCTTT.